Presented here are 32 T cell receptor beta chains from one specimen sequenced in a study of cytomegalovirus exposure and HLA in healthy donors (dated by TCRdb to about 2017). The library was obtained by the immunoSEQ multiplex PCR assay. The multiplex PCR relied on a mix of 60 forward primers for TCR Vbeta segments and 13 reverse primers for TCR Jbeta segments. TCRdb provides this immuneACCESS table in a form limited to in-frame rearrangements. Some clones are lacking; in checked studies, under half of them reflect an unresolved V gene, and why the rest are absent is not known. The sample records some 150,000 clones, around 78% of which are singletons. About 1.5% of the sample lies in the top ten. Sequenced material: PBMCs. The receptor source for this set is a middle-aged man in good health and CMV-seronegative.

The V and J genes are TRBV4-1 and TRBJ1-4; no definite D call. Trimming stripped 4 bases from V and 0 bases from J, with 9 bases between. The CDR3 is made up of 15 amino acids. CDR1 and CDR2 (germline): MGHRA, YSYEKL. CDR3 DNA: TGCGCCAGCAGCCCTCTTTCAGCAACTAATGAAAAACTGTTTTTT. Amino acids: CASSPLSATNEKLFF.

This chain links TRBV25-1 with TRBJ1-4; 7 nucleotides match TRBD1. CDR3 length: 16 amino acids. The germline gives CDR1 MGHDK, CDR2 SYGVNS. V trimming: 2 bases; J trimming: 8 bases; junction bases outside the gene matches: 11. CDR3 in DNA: TGTGCCAGCAGTGAAGCTACAGGGGTAAGAGGGGAAAAACTGTTTTTT. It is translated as CASSEATGVRGEKLFF.

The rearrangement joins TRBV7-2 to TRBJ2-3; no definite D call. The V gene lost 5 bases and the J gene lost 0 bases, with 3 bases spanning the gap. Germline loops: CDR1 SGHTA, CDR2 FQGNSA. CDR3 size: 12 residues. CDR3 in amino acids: CASSRSTDTQYF. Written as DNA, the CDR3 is TGTGCCAGCAGCCGTAGCACAGATACGCAGTATTTT.

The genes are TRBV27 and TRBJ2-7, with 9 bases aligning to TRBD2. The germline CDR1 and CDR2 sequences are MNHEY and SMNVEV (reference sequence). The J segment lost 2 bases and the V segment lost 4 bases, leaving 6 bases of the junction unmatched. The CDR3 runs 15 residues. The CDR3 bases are TGTGCCAGCAGTTCCGAGCGGGGGGTCGCCTACGAGCAGTACTTC. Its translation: CASSSERGVAYEQYF.

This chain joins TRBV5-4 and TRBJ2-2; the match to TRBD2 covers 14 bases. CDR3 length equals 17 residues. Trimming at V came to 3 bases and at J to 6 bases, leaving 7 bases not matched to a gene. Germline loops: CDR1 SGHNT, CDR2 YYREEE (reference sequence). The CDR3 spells CASSSPTSGRASGELFF. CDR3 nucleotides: TGTGCCAGCAGCTCGCCGACTAGCGGGAGGGCCTCCGGGGAGCTGTTTTTT.

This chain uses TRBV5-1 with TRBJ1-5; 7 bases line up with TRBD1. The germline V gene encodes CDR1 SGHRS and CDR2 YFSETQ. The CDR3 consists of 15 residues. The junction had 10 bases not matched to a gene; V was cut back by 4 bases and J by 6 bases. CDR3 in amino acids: CASSPTTGLGQPQHF. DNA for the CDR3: TGCGCCAGCAGCCCGACGACAGGGTTGGGTCAGCCCCAGCATTTT.

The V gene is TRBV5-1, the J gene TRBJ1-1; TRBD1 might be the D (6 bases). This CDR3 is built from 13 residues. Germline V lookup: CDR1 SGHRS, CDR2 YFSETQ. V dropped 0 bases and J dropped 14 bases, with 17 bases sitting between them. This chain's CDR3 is CASSLVPREGVFF. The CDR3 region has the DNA TGCGCCAGCAGCTTGGTCCCCAGGGAGGGGGTATTCTTT.

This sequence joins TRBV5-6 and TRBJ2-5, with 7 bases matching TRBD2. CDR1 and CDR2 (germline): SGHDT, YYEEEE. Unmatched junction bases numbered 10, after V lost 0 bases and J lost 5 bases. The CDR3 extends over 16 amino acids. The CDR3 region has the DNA TGTGCCAGCAGCTTGGCGTCGGGAGGCCTCGAGGAGACCCAGTACTTC. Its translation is CASSLASGGLEETQYF.

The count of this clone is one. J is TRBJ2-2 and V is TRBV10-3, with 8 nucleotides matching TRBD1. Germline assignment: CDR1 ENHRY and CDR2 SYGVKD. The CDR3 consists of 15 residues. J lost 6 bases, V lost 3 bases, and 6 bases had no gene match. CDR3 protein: CAISEFQGAAGELFF. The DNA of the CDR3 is TGTGCCATCAGTGAATTTCAGGGGGCAGCCGGGGAGCTGTTTTTT.

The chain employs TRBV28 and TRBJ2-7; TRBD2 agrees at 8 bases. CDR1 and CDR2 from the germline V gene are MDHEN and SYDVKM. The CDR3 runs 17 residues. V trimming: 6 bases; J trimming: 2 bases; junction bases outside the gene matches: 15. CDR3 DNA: TGTGCCAGCAGGCGCCGGGGGGGCGGGGGGATTCCCTACGAGCAGTACTTC. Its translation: CASRRRGGGGIPYEQYF.

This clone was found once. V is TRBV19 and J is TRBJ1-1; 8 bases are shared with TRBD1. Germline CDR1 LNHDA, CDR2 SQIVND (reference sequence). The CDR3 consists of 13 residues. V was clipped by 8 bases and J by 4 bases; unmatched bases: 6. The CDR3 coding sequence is TGTGCCAGTTCCCGTACAGGGGGCACTGAAGCTTTCTTT. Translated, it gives CASSRTGGTEAFF. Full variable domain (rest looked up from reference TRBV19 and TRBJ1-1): DGGITQSPKYLFRKEGQNVTLSCEQNLNHDAMYWYRQDPGQGLRLIYYSQIVNDFQKGDIAEGYSVSREKKESFPLTVTSAQKNPTAFYLCASSRTGGTEAFFGQGTRLTVV.

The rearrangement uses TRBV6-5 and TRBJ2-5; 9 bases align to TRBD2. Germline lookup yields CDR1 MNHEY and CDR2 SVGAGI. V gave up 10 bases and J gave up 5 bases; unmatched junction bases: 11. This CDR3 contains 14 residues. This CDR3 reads CATAVGTSFETQYF. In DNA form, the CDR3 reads TGTGCCACCGCGGTCGGGACTAGCTTTGAGACCCAGTACTTC.

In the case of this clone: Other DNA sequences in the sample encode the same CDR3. The CDR3 nucleotides are TGTGCCAGCAGCTTAACAGGGAGTTCCTACGAGCAGTACTTC. It is translated as CASSLTGSSYEQYF. The V call is TRBV7-3, the J call TRBJ2-7; possible D gene TRBD2, 5 bases. CDR1 is SGHTA, CDR2 FQGTGA, per germline. The CDR3 contains 14 residues. With 0 bases removed from V and 1 base from J, the gap between germline ends came to 7 bases. Using reference TRBV7-3 and TRBJ2-7 for the parts outside the CDR3, the full variable domain is GAGVSQTPSNKVTEKGKYVELRCDPISGHTALYWYRQSLGQGPEFLIYFQGTGAADDSGLPNDRFFAVRPEGSVSTLKIQRTERGDSAVYLCASSLTGSSYEQYFGPGTRLTVT.

CDR3 sequence: CASSSLRGGTEAFF. Written as DNA, the CDR3 is TGCGCCAGCAGCTCCCTCCGGGGGGGAACTGAAGCTTTCTTT. V gene TRBV5-1 combines with J gene TRBJ1-1, with a weak D call TRBD1 (5 bases). Germline CDR1 reads SGHRS; CDR2 reads YFSETQ. V shed 3 bases and J shed 5 bases, with 14 bases lying between them. The CDR3 contains 14 residues.

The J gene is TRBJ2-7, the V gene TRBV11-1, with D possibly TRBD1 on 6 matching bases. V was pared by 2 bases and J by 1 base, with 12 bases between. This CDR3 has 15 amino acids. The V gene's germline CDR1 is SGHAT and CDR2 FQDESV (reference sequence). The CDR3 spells CASSLRLGASYEQYF. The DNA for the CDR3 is TGTGCCAGCAGCTTACGATTGGGGGCTTCCTACGAGCAGTACTTC.

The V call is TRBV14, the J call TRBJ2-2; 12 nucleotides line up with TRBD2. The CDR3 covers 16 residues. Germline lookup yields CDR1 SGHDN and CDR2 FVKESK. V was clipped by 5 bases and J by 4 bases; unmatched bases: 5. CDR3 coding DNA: TGTGCCAGCAGCGAAGGGACTAGCGGGCCCACCGGGGAGCTGTTTTTT. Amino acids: CASSEGTSGPTGELFF.

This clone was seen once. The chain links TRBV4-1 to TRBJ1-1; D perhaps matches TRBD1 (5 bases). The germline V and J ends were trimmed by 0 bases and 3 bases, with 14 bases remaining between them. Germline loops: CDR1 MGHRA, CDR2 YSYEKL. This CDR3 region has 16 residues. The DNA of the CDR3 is TGCGCCAGCAGCCAAGATCGCCGACAGTCCTACACTGAAGCTTTCTTT. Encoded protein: CASSQDRRQSYTEAFF.

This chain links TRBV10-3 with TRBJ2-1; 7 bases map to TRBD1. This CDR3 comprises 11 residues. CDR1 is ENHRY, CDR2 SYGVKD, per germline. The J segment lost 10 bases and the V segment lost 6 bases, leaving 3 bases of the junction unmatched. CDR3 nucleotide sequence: TGTGCCATCAGCCCGGGACAGGAGCAGTTCTTC. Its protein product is CAISPGQEQFF.

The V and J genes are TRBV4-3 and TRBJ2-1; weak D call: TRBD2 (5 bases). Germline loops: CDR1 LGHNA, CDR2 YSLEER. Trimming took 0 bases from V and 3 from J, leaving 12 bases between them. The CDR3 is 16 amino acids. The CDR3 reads CASSQDREFHYNEQFF. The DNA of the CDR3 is TGCGCCAGCAGCCAAGATAGGGAGTTCCACTACAATGAGCAGTTCTTC.

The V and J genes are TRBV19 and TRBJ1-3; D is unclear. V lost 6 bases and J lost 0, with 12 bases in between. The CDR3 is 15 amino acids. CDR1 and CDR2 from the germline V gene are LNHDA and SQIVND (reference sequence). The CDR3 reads CASRGRESSGNTIYF. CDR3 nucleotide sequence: TGTGCCAGTAGGGGTCGGGAGAGCTCTGGAAACACCATATATTTT.

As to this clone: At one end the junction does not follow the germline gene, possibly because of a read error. This CDR3 reads CASSTRAGIAPLF. DNA of the CDR3: TGTGCCAGTAGTACCCGAGCAGGAATAGCGCCCCTCTTC. The J gene is TRBJ2-1, the V gene TRBV19; tentatively, D is TRBD2 (5 bases). Per the germline V gene, CDR1 is LNHDA and CDR2 is SQIVND (reference sequence). The length of the CDR3 is 13 residues.

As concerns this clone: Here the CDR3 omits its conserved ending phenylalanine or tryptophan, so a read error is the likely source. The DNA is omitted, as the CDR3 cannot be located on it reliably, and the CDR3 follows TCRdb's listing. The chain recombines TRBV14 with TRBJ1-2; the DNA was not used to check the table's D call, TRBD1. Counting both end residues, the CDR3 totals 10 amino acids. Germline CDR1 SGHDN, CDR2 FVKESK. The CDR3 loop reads CASSRYRVLP.

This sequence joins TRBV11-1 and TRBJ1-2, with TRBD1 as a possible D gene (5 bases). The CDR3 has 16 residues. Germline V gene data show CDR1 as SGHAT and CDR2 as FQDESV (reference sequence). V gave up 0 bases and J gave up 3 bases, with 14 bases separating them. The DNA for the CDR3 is TGTGCCAGCAGCTTAGCGCGGGGCTCGGGGGACTATGGCTACACCTTC. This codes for CASSLARGSGDYGYTF.

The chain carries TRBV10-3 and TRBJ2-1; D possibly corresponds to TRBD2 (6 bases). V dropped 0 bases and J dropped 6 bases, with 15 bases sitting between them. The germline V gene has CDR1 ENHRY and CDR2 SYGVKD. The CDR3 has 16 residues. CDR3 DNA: TGTGCCATCAGTGAGTCGCTCGCGGGACTTGGCAATGAGCAGTTCTTC. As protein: CAISESLAGLGNEQFF.

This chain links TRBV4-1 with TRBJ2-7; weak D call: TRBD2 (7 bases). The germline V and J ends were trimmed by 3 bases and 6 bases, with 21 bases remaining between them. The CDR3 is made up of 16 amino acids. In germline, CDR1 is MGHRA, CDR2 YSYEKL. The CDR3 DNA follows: TGCGCCAGCAGCCAGACATCCTCAGGGGAGGGCACCGAGCAGTACTTC. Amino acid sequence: CASSQTSSGEGTEQYF.

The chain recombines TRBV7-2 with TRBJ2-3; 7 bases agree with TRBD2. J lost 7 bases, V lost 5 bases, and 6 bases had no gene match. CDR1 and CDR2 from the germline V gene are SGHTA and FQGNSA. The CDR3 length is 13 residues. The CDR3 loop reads CASSKQLANTQYF. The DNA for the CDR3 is TGTGCCAGCAGCAAGCAACTAGCGAATACGCAGTATTTT.

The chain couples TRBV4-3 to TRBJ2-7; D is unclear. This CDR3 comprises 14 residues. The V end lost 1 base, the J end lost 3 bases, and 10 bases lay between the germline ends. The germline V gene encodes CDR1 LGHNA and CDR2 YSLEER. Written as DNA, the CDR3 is TGCGCCAGCAGCCAAGGGCCGAATGGCTACGAGCAGTACTTC. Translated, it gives CASSQGPNGYEQYF.

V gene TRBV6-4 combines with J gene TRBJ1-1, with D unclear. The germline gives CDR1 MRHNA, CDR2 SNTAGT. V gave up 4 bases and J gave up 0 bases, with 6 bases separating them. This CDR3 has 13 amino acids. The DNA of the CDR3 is TGTGCCAGCAGTGCTACGGTGAACACTGAAGCTTTCTTT. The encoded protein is CASSATVNTEAFF.

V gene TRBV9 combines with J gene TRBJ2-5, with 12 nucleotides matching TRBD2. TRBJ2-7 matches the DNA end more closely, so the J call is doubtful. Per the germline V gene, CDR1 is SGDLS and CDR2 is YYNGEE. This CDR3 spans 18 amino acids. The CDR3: CASSVATGASGGAYEQYF. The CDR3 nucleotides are TGTGCCAGCAGCGTAGCTACTGGGGCTAGCGGGGGGGCCTACGAGCAGTACTTC.

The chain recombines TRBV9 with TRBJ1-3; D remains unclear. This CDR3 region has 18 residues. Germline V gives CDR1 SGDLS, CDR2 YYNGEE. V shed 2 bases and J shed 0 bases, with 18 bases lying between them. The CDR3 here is CASSVFYRRPVSGNTIYF. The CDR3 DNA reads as TGTGCCAGCAGCGTCTTTTACAGACGCCCCGTCTCTGGAAACACCATATATTTT.

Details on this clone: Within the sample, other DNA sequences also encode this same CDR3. Here the CDR3 DNA reads TGTGCCAGCAGCTTAGAACAGGGGAAAGGCTACACCTTC. This gives the protein CASSLEQGKGYTF. The chain combines TRBV7-9 with TRBJ1-2, with 7 positions matching TRBD1. The ends lost 1 base at V and 8 bases at J; junction bases unmatched: 4. Per germline, CDR1 SEHNR and CDR2 FQNEAQ (reference sequence). The CDR3 spans 13 residues.

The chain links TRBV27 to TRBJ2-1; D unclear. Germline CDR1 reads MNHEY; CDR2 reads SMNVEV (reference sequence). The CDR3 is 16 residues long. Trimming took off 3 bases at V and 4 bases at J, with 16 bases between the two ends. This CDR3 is CASSFPQTRAYNEQFF. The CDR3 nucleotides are TGTGCCAGCAGTTTCCCTCAGACAAGAGCTTACAATGAGCAGTTCTTC.